The 2 T cell receptor beta chains reported below all come from one sample, sequenced in a study of T cells after yellow fever vaccination. One entry per CDR3 protein, called by TCRdb with MiXCR from the 5' RACE reads. The profile covers 200,000 to 300,000 distinct CDR3 sequences, with 10% to 15% appearing a single time and roughly 0.5% taken by the ten largest. The sequences come from CD4+ T cells sorted from PBMCs, collected 45 days after the yellow fever booster vaccination. The source of these receptors is a man aged 25 to 40 who received the YFV17D yellow fever vaccine.

The sample holds a few counts of this clonotype. V is TRBV7-8 and J is TRBJ2-1; 9 bases align to TRBD2. Germline loops: CDR1 SGHVS, CDR2 FQNEAQ. V dropped 2 bases and J dropped 6; count of bases not matched to a gene: 8. The CDR3 runs to 16 residues. CDR3 in amino acids: CASSLSASGIRNEQFF. The CDR3 nucleotides are TGTGCCAGCAGCTTATCGGCTAGCGGGATTCGCAATGAGCAGTTCTTC.

This clonotype was picked up a small number of times. The rearrangement links TRBV20-1 to TRBJ2-3, with 8 bases fitting TRBD2. The CDR3 runs to 14 residues. Per the germline V gene, CDR1 is DFQATT and CDR2 is SNEGSKA (reference sequence). The CDR3, as DNA: TGCGCCACCAAAGCGGGAGAGAGAACAGATACGCAGTATTTT. Translating it yields CATKAGERTDTQYF.